The subject of this entry is one TCR beta chain. Its antigen is unknown. Germline-derived CDR1 and CDR2 are SNHLY and FYNNEI. V was trimmed by 3 bases and J by 5 bases, leaving 13 bases between them. The CDR3 is 14 residues long. TCR beta cDNA libraries had unique molecular identifiers. Between about 0.9 and 11 million T cells gave rise to roughly 0.5 million cDNA molecules. TCRdb passed the PCR reads through MiXCR, listing each CDR3 protein once. The sample lists 600,000 to 700,000 distinct CDR3 sequences; roughly three fifths were seen once. The sample originates from a study of post-analysis software for immune sequencing data. General study points: Several TRBV segments were more frequent in patients than controls; TRBV5-6, TRBV5-1 and TRBV20-1 belonged to this group.

This receptor was identified in a girl aged 2 to 9 with multiple sclerosis. This chain connects TRBV2 to TRBJ2-5; D not resolved. Material for sequencing was blood. DNA of the CDR3: TGTGCCAGCAGTGAGTCCCCAGCTAGGGAGACCCAGTACTTC. Its protein is CASSESPARETQYF.